This T cell receptor beta chain was sequenced during a study of control samples from healthy donors and cancer patients. This CDR3 region has 13 residues. From germline, CDR1 is MNHEY and CDR2 SVGAGI. V lost 5 bases and J 7 bases, leaving 12 bases between the germline ends. Clones were read by immunoSEQ multiplex PCR, and TCRdb kept only the in-frame ones, dropping some. The sample includes 100,000 to 150,000 clones, approximately 92% seen only once; the top ten take about 0.6%. The source is an elderly man with head and neck cancer. The sample taken for sequencing was PBMCs. The chain is built from TRBV6-5 and TRBJ1-3; D gene ambiguous. The CDR3 here is CASSLGLRNTIYF. CDR3 in DNA: TGTGCCAGCAGTCTCGGACTGAGGAACACCATATATTTT.